This T cell receptor beta chain came from a study of blood T cell repertoires in COVID-19. As handled by the study authors: Scientists estimated how many nucleated cells there were by amplifying reference gene primers. The protocol was immunoSEQ multiplex PCR, while the TCRdb copy is restricted to in-frame clones and leaves out a portion. V, J and clone size are taken as reported in that table, and D and trimming were inferred from the DNA itself. The sample includes tens of thousands of clones, about 91% of them seen just once. This CDR3 has 16 residues. Trimming removed 4 bases from V and 5 bases from J; junction bases left unmatched: 12. Looked up from germline, CDR1 is SNHLY and CDR2 is FYNNEI.

The specimen was peripheral blood. The clonotype was recovered from a man over 45 with acute or convalescent COVID-19. The genes are TRBV2 and TRBJ2-3; the match to TRBD2 covers 7 bases. CDR3 in amino acids: CASSASWGREGDTQYF. CDR3 coding DNA: TGTGCCAGCAGTGCCAGCTGGGGCAGGGAGGGAGATACGCAGTATTTT.